The 15 T cell receptor beta chains presented below share a single source sample, sequenced in a study of blood T cell repertoires in COVID-19. Clones were read by immunoSEQ multiplex PCR, and TCRdb kept only the in-frame ones, dropping some. The table records about 260,000 clones, around 83% of them present only once. The sequenced sample was peripheral blood. The receptors originated from a middle-aged woman who had recovered from COVID-19.

The chain uses TRBV6-2 or TRBV6-3 and TRBJ2-3, with 13 bases identical to TRBD2. The CDR3 has 17 residues. Trimming took 6 bases from V and 3 from J; bases not matched to a gene: 9. Germline V lookup: CDR1 MNHEY, CDR2 SVGEGT. The CDR3 sequence is CASSLWTSGGLTDTQYF. The CDR3 nucleotides read TGTGCCAGCAGCCTCTGGACTAGCGGGGGACTTACAGATACGCAGTATTTT.

The V call is TRBV7-5, the J call TRBJ2-7; the table's D call, TRBD1, has no DNA check behind it. TRBV7-5 is a pseudogene locus. The CDR3 runs to 14 residues. In DNA form, the CDR3 reads TGTGTCAGAAGCTTAAAGGGGGCGCTCTACGAGCAGTACTTC. It translates to CVRSLKGALYEQYF.

The chain has TRBV28 and TRBJ1-2; D possibly corresponds to TRBD1 (5 bases). Germline V gene sequence: CDR1 MDHEN, CDR2 SYDVKM. This CDR3 is built from 14 residues. The CDR3 DNA is TGTGCGTCTGCATCAGGGCCCGGGGGCTATGGCTACACCTTC. It specifies CASASGPGGYGYTF.

This clone showed up just once. The CDR3 bases are TGTGCCAGCAGCTTCCGGGACAGGGACACCGGGGAGCTGTTTTTT. Protein product: CASSFRDRDTGELFF. The chain carries TRBV7-9 and TRBJ2-2; 9 bases line up with TRBD1. Unmatched junction bases numbered 2, after V lost 3 bases and J lost 3 bases. The CDR3 runs to 15 residues. CDR1 is SEHNR, CDR2 FQNEAQ, per germline (reference sequence).

This CDR3 reads CASSAGGLSYEQYF. The CDR3 DNA follows: TGCGCCAGCAGCGCGGGGGGTCTCTCCTACGAGCAGTACTTC. This chain joins TRBV5-1 and TRBJ2-7, with 8 bases lining up with TRBD2. V shed 4 bases, J shed 0 bases, and the junction held 3 bases outside the gene matches. This CDR3 is built from 14 residues. CDR1 and CDR2 (germline): SGHRS, YFSETQ.

CDR3: CASSAGRVALNEQFF. As DNA, the CDR3 is TGTGCCAGCAGCGCCGGGCGCGTAGCGCTGAATGAGCAGTTCTTC. The chain is built from TRBV3-1 (or the pseudogene TRBV3-2) and TRBJ2-1; the D gene is possibly TRBD2 (5 bases). V gave up 5 bases and J gave up 7 bases, with 18 bases separating them. The CDR3 length is 15 residues. The V gene's germline CDR1 is LGHDT and CDR2 YNNKEL (reference sequence).

This clone was seen repeatedly, ten times or more. This CDR3 is CASSHKRRITDTQYF. CDR3 DNA sequence: TGTGCCAGCAGCCACAAAAGGAGGATCACAGATACGCAGTATTTT. J is TRBJ2-3 and V is TRBV7-9; D perhaps matches TRBD2 (5 bases). The ends were cut back, 5 bases at V and 2 bases at J, with 14 bases in the middle. The CDR3 is 15 residues long. Germline V gives CDR1 SEHNR, CDR2 FQNEAQ (reference sequence).

This clone showed up just a few times. The CDR3 sequence is CASSSGTGETDTQYF. CDR3 DNA sequence: TGTGCCAGCAGCTCCGGGACAGGGGAGACAGATACGCAGTATTTT. The chain combines TRBV6-2 or TRBV6-3 with TRBJ2-3; TRBD1 aligns across 10 bases. The CDR3 runs 15 residues. V dropped 6 bases and J dropped 3; count of bases not matched to a gene: 6. From germline, CDR1 is MNHEY and CDR2 SVGEGT.

The CDR3 spells CASSLAMDRGDTEAFF. CDR3 nucleotides: TGTGCCAGCAGCTTAGCGATGGACAGGGGTGACACTGAAGCTTTCTTT. This chain connects TRBV7-9 to TRBJ1-1; TRBD1 matches 9 bases. V lost 0 bases and J lost 3; bases outside the gene matches: 5. Germline V gives CDR1 SEHNR, CDR2 FQNEAQ (reference sequence). The CDR3 is made up of 16 amino acids.

The V and J genes are TRBV3-1 (or the pseudogene TRBV3-2) and TRBJ1-2; the D gene is possibly TRBD1 (6 bases). CDR1 is LGHDT and CDR2 is YNNKEL in the germline V gene (reference sequence). The CDR3 runs 14 residues. Deletions cut 3 bases from V and 4 bases from J, with 12 bases between. CDR3 sequence: CASSQMTGGYGYTF. CDR3 DNA sequence: TGTGCCAGCAGCCAGATGACAGGCGGCTATGGCTACACCTTC.

V and J are TRBV11-3 and TRBJ2-1; a weak D match, TRBD1 (6 bases). Germline CDR1 is SGHNT and CDR2 is YENEEA. This CDR3 contains 16 residues. Trimming took off 3 bases at V and 0 bases at J, with 12 bases between the two ends. The CDR3 sequence is CASSFNRDSSYNEQFF. The CDR3 DNA sequence: TGTGCCAGCAGCTTTAACAGGGATAGCTCCTACAATGAGCAGTTCTTC.

The V and J genes are TRBV15 and TRBJ2-7; D may be TRBD1 (5 bases). V lost 6 bases and J 9 bases, leaving 18 bases between the germline ends. The germline V gene has CDR1 LNHNV and CDR2 YYDKDF (reference sequence). The CDR3 is 13 amino acids. The CDR3 bases are TGTGCCACCAGTTGGAATCAGGGATTCGCGCAGTACTTC. Its translation is CATSWNQGFAQYF.

The chain uses TRBV6-5 and TRBJ2-7; D remains unclear. This CDR3 has 14 residues. Germline CDR1 is MNHEY and CDR2 is SVGAGI. V dropped 7 bases and J dropped 1 base, with 14 bases sitting between them. The CDR3, as DNA: TGTGCCAGCAACGGTGTTCCTCGATCCTACGAGCAGTACTTC. Its protein product is CASNGVPRSYEQYF.

The V gene is TRBV6-5, the J gene TRBJ1-1; 7 bases are a match to TRBD1. The CDR3 consists of 14 residues. The V segment lost 8 bases and the J segment 0 bases; nucleotides outside the gene matches: 6. CDR1 and CDR2 (germline): MNHEY, SVGAGI. The CDR3 DNA reads as TGTGCCAGCGGGGGACAGACAGTGAACACTGAAGCTTTCTTT. The encoded protein is CASGGQTVNTEAFF.

This clone was recorded once. The chain recombines TRBV9 with TRBJ2-1, with TRBD2 matching 8 bases. This CDR3 has 15 amino acids. Germline CDR1 and CDR2: SGDLS and YYNGEE. With 4 bases clipped from V and 4 bases from J, the junction kept 7 bases outside the gene matches. The chain's CDR3 is CASSSGGGPYNEQFF. DNA for the CDR3: TGTGCCAGCAGCTCCGGGGGGGGACCTTACAATGAGCAGTTCTTC.